The present T cell receptor (beta chain) was sequenced within a study of cytomegalovirus exposure and HLA in healthy donors. General observations from the study: Researchers reportedly found TCR beta sequences accurately predicted most subjects' HLA-A and HLA-B alleles.

Only a few counts were recorded for this clone. Its antigen is unidentified. The CDR3 consists of 14 residues. V shed 3 bases and J shed 4 bases, with 12 bases lying between them. Germline CDR1 reads SGHRS; CDR2 reads YFSETQ. Vbeta (60) and Jbeta (13) primers were used in the PCR. TCRdb's copy holds only in-frame clones and misses some; the assay was immunoSEQ multiplex PCR. This table has roughly 80,000 clones, roughly 65% appearing once. The source is a male donor in good health and CMV-seropositive. Sample: PBMCs. The chain has TRBV5-1 and TRBJ2-3; D perhaps matches TRBD2 (6 bases). The CDR3 DNA follows: TGCGCCAGCAGCTCTCAGACTAGTTCAGATACGCAGTATTTT. This translates into CASSSQTSSDTQYF.